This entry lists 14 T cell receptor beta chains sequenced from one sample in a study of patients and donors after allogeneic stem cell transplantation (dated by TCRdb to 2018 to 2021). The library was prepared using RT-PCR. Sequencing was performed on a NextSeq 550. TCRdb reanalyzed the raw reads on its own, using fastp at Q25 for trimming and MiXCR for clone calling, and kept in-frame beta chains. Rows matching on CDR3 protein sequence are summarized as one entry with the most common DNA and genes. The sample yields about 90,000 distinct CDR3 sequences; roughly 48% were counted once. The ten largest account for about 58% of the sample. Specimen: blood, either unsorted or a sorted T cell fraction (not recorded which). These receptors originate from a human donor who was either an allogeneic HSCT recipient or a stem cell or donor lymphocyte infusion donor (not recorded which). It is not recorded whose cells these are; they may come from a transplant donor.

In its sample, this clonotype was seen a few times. CDR3 DNA sequence: TGCGCCAGGGAACCTAAGGATGGCTACACCTTC. Protein: CAREPKDGYTF. V is TRBV5-1 and J is TRBJ1-2, with no clear D. The germline V gene encodes CDR1 SGHRS and CDR2 YFSETQ. The V and J ends lost 8 bases and 6 bases respectively, with 11 bases between them. The CDR3 is made up of 11 amino acids.

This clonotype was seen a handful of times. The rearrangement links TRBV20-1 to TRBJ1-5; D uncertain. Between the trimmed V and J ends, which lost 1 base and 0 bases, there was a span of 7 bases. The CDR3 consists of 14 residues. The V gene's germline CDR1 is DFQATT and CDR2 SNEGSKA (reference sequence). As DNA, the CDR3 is TGCAGTGCTAGAGTTAGTTATAGCAATCAGCCCCAGCATTTT. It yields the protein CSARVSYSNQPQHF.

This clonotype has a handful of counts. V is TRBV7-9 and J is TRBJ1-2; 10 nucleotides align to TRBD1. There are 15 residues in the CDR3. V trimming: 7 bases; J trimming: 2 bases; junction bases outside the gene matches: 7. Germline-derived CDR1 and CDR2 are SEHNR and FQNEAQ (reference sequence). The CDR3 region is CASTDADRGNYGYTF. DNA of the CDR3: TGTGCCAGCACCGATGCGGACAGGGGGAACTATGGCTACACCTTC.

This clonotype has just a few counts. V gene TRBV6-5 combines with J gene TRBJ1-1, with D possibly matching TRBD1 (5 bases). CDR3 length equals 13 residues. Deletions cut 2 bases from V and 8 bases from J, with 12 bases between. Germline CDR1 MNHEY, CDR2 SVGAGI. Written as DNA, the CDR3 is TGTGCCAGCAGTTACGCCGGGACTGAAGAAGCTTTCTTT. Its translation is CASSYAGTEEAFF.

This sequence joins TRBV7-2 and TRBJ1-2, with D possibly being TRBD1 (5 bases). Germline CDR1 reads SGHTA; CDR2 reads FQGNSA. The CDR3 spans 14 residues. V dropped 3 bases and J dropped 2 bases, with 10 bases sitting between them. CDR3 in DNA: TGTGCCAGCAGCTTGACAGTGAACAACTATGGCTACACCTTC. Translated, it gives CASSLTVNNYGYTF.

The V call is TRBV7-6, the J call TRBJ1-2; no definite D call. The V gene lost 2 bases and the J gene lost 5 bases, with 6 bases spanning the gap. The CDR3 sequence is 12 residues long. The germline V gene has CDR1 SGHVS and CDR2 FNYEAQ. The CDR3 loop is CASSLHGYGYTF. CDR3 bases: TGTGCCAGCAGCTTACATGGGTATGGCTACACCTTC.

CDR3: CASSPSRGQWNTEAFF. CDR3 bases: TGTGCCAGCAGTCCGAGCAGGGGGCAGTGGAACACTGAAGCTTTCTTT. The chain couples TRBV12-3 or TRBV12-4 to TRBJ1-1; the match to TRBD1 covers 8 bases. The CDR3 loop spans 16 amino acids. Germline trimming cut 5 bases from V and 1 base from J; bases unmatched to any gene: 9.

The CDR3 DNA follows: TGTGCCAGCAGCAGGGTCAGTGGGGGTATCAGCACAGATACGCAGTATTTT. This translates into CASSRVSGGISTDTQYF. The chain couples TRBV28 to TRBJ2-3; D tentatively reads TRBD1 or TRBD2 (5 bases each). Trimming pared 6 bases from V and 0 bases from J, leaving 19 bases between. The CDR3 has 17 amino acids. The V gene's germline CDR1 is MDHEN and CDR2 SYDVKM.

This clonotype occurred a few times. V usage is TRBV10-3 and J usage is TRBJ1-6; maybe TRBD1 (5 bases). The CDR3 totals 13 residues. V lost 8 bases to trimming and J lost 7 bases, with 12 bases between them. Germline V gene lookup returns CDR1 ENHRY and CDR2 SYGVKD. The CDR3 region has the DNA TGTGCCATCCACCGGGACGGAAATTCACCCCTCCACTTT. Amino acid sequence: CAIHRDGNSPLHF.

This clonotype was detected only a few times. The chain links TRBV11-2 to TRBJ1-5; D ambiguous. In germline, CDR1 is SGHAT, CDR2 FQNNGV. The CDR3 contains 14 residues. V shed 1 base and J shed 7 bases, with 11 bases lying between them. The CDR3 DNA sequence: TGTGCCAGCAGCTTAGGAGGTCTGACACAGCCCCAGCATTTT. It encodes CASSLGGLTQPQHF.

The CDR3 bases are TGTGCCAGCAGAAGGGCGGGCGCTGAAGCTTTCTTT. Protein product: CASRRAGAEAFF. V gene TRBV27 combines with J gene TRBJ1-1; no definite D call. This CDR3 spans 12 amino acids. Between the trimmed V and J ends, which lost 6 bases and 6 bases, there was a span of 11 bases. CDR1 MNHEY and CDR2 SMNVEV come from the germline V gene (reference sequence).

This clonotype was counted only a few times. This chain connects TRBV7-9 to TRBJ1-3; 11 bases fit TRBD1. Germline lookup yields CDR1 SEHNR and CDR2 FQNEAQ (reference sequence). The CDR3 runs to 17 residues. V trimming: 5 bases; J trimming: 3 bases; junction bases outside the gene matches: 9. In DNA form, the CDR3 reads TGTGCCAGCAGCGACCGGGACAGGGGGGATCTTGGAAACACCATATATTTT. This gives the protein CASSDRDRGDLGNTIYF.

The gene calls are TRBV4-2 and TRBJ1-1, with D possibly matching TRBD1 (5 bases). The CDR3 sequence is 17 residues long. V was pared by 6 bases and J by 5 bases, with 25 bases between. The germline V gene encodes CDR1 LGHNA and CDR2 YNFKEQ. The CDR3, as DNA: TGTGCCAGCAGGGGTCGTAGGACACCGGACGGAGGGACTGAAGCTTTCTTT. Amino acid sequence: CASRGRRTPDGGTEAFF.

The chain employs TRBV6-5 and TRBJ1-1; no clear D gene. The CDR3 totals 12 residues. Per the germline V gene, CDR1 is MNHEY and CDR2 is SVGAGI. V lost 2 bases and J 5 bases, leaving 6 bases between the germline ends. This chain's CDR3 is CASSYLGTEAFF. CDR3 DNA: TGTGCCAGCAGTTACCTGGGGACTGAAGCTTTCTTT.